Presented here are 3 T cell receptor beta chains from one specimen sequenced in a study of blood T cell repertoires in COVID-19. The method was immunoSEQ multiplex PCR; TCRdb's version includes in-frame clones alone and lacks a portion of them. This table has around 130,000 clones, about 75% appearing once. Sequences were obtained from peripheral blood. Receptors were obtained from a man older than 75 with acute or convalescent COVID-19.

The chain has TRBV19 and TRBJ2-4; D may be TRBD2 (5 bases). V was pared by 5 bases and J by 9 bases, with 14 bases between. CDR1 is LNHDA, CDR2 SQIVND, per germline (reference sequence). The CDR3 spans 13 residues. CDR3 amino acids: CASSRLGSPIQYF. CDR3 coding DNA: TGTGCCAGTAGTCGTCTAGGGAGCCCCATTCAGTACTTC.

This chain links TRBV2 with TRBJ2-1; weak D call: TRBD2 (5 bases). Germline CDR1 SNHLY, CDR2 FYNNEI. The CDR3 totals 11 residues. Deletions cut 4 bases from V and 7 bases from J, with 5 bases between. Here the CDR3 DNA reads TGTGCCAGCAGTGGAGGGAATGAGCAGTTCTTC. This codes for CASSGGNEQFF.

The genes are TRBV7-2 and TRBJ2-1, with D tentatively TRBD2 (6 bases). Trimming stripped 11 bases from V and 1 base from J, with 15 bases between. The V gene's germline CDR1 is SGHTA and CDR2 FQGNSA. The CDR3 totals 14 residues. CDR3 region: CACAVGGSYNEQFF. The CDR3 DNA follows: TGTGCCTGCGCAGTGGGGGGATCCTACAATGAGCAGTTCTTC.